One and the same sample provided the 32 T cell receptor beta chains below, sequenced in a study of CD8+ T cells in alopecia areata. As to treatment: oral pan-JAK inhibitor, 5-10 mg twice daily. Reverse transcription of extracted RNA yielded cDNA, which provided the sequencing template. Only in-frame clones appear in the TCRdb table, and some are missing; sequencing was by immunoSEQ multiplex PCR. The sample holds around 200,000 clones, about 53% seen once. The starting material was CD8+ T cells sorted from blood, obtained at week 24, from a patient treated with tofacitinib. These TCRs come from a human donor with alopecia areata.

The chain carries TRBV30 and TRBJ1-5; 7 bases are a match to TRBD1. With 8 bases clipped from V and 2 bases from J, the junction kept 6 bases outside the gene matches. Germline V lookup: CDR1 GTSNPN, CDR2 SVGIG (reference sequence). The CDR3 has 13 residues. CDR3: CAAQGDGNQPQHF. The CDR3 nucleotides are TGTGCCGCCCAGGGGGATGGCAATCAGCCCCAGCATTTT.

The chain recombines TRBV5-6 with TRBJ2-7; a weak D match, TRBD1 (6 bases). CDR3 length: 12 amino acids. Trimming removed 4 bases from V and 6 bases from J, with 11 bases in between. The V gene's germline CDR1 is SGHDT and CDR2 YYEEEE. CDR3 loop: CASSHYRAEQYF. The CDR3 DNA sequence: TGTGCCAGCAGCCACTACAGGGCCGAGCAGTACTTC.

The rearrangement links TRBV7-2 to TRBJ1-1; 7 nucleotides agree with TRBD1. Germline V gives CDR1 SGHTA, CDR2 FQGNSA. V shed 3 bases and J 4 bases; nucleotides not matched to a gene: 5. This CDR3 comprises 14 residues. DNA for the CDR3: TGTGCCAGCAGCTTCCTGACAGGGTTCACTGAAGCTTTCTTT. This encodes CASSFLTGFTEAFF.

The CDR3, as DNA: TGCGCCAGCAACCGCTCTTTGGGGACCATCCCTAGACATCAGCCCCAGCATTTT. This sequence encodes CASNRSLGTIPRHQPQHF. V is TRBV5-1 and J is TRBJ1-5; perhaps TRBD1 as D (5 bases). V dropped 6 bases and J dropped 5 bases, with 27 bases sitting between them. Germline-derived CDR1 and CDR2 are SGHRS and YFSETQ. The CDR3 runs to 18 residues.

The rearrangement joins TRBV27 to TRBJ2-3; TRBD1 or TRBD2 may be the D gene (5 bases each). The V gene's germline CDR1 is MNHEY and CDR2 SMNVEV (reference sequence). This CDR3 is built from 14 residues. V lost 3 bases to trimming and J lost 4 bases, with 11 bases between them. The DNA of the CDR3 is TGTGCCAGCAGTTTGCCCGGGGACCCAGATACGCAGTATTTT. It yields the protein CASSLPGDPDTQYF.

J is TRBJ1-1 and V is TRBV27; D uncertain. Germline assignment: CDR1 MNHEY and CDR2 SMNVEV (reference sequence). This CDR3 spans 15 amino acids. Trimming removed 2 bases at V and 1 base at J, with 11 bases between. CDR3 nucleotide sequence: TGTGCCAGCAGTTTACTTGGAAAACGGAACACTGAAGCTTTCTTT. As protein: CASSLLGKRNTEAFF.

This chain uses TRBV2 with TRBJ2-3, with D uncertain. Per germline, CDR1 SNHLY and CDR2 FYNNEI. Trimming took off 2 bases at V and 4 bases at J, with 10 bases between the two ends. The CDR3 runs to 14 residues. CDR3 coding DNA: TGTGCCAGCAGTGAAAGTGAAACGGCAGATACGCAGTATTTT. This gives the protein CASSESETADTQYF.

J is TRBJ1-1 and V is TRBV6-1; D call uncertain. Trimming left V 8 bases short and J 1 base short, with 8 bases between. CDR3 size: 12 residues. Looked up from germline, CDR1 is MNHNS and CDR2 is SASEGT. CDR3: CASAPGNTEAFF. The CDR3 DNA sequence: TGTGCCAGCGCCCCGGGGAACACTGAAGCTTTCTTT.

This chain connects TRBV5-1 to TRBJ1-2, with D possibly matching TRBD1 (6 bases). V lost 0 bases, J lost 0 bases, and 12 bases lay in between. This CDR3 contains 16 residues. Germline-derived CDR1 and CDR2 are SGHRS and YFSETQ. DNA of the CDR3: TGCGCCAGCAGCTTGGGGCTACGGACAGCTAACTATGGCTACACCTTC. It translates to CASSLGLRTANYGYTF. The full variable domain, in which reference TRBV5-1 and TRBJ1-2 provide the parts outside the CDR3, is KAGVTQTPRYLIKTRGQQVTLSCSPISGHRSVSWYQQTPGQGLQFLFEYFSETQRNKGNFPGRFSGRQFSNSRSEMNVSTLELGDSALYLCASSLGLRTANYGYTFGSGTRLTVV.

The chain links TRBV18 to TRBJ1-5; no firm D call. The CDR3 is made up of 15 amino acids. Trimming left V 5 bases short and J 5 bases short, with 16 bases between. The germline V gene encodes CDR1 KGHSH and CDR2 LQKENI. This chain's CDR3 is CASSVSKGSHQPQHF. DNA for the CDR3: TGTGCCAGCTCAGTGTCGAAAGGGAGTCATCAGCCCCAGCATTTT.

This chain links TRBV13 with TRBJ2-6, with D uncertain. V shed 10 bases and J shed 4 bases, with 5 bases lying between them. From germline, CDR1 is PRHDT and CDR2 FYEKMQ (reference sequence). CDR3 length: 11 amino acids. Written as DNA, the CDR3 is TGTGCCACCAGAGGGGCCAACGTCCTGACTTTC. Translated: CATRGANVLTF.

This clone was recorded a few times. This chain uses TRBV9 with TRBJ2-7, with D maybe TRBD1 (6 bases). Germline V CDR1 and CDR2: SGDLS, YYNGEE. Trimming took 4 bases from V and 2 from J, leaving 16 bases between them. The CDR3 runs to 15 residues. CDR3 nucleotides: TGTGCCAGCAGCCTAACTATGGACAGCACCTACGAGCAGTACTTC. Encoded protein: CASSLTMDSTYEQYF.

The rearrangement joins TRBV4-3 to TRBJ1-5; D is possibly TRBD1 (5 bases). The germline gives CDR1 LGHNA, CDR2 YSLEER. This CDR3 comprises 14 residues. The V and J ends lost 4 bases and 4 bases respectively, with 11 bases between them. CDR3 protein: CASSPGPGNQPQHF. CDR3 nucleotide sequence: TGCGCCAGCAGCCCGGGACCTGGGAATCAGCCCCAGCATTTT.

The gene calls are TRBV29-1 and TRBJ1-1; D gene ambiguous. Trimming stripped 6 bases from V and 2 bases from J, with 10 bases between. CDR1 SQVTM and CDR2 ANQGSEA come from the germline V gene. The CDR3 runs to 12 residues. The CDR3 DNA sequence: TGCAGCGTGTATACCCACAACACTGAAGCTTTCTTT. Its protein is CSVYTHNTEAFF.

V and J are TRBV2 and TRBJ1-6; D may be TRBD1 (5 bases). V lost 8 bases to trimming and J lost 10 bases, with 12 bases between them. Germline CDR1 SNHLY, CDR2 FYNNEI. The CDR3 consists of 12 residues. The CDR3 is CASGEGNSPLHF. The CDR3, as DNA: TGTGCCAGCGGGGAGGGGAACTCACCCCTCCACTTT.

This clone has just one count. The J gene is TRBJ2-2, the V gene TRBV27; D is ambiguous. Per germline, CDR1 MNHEY and CDR2 SMNVEV (reference sequence). CDR3 length: 13 amino acids. V was trimmed by 3 bases and J by 4 bases, leaving 6 bases between them. The CDR3 spells CASSLIGTGELFF. The CDR3 coding sequence is TGTGCCAGCAGTTTGATAGGCACCGGGGAGCTGTTTTTT.

This clone has only a few counts. This chain uses TRBV9 with TRBJ2-1, with D uncertain. Trimming removed 0 bases at V and 0 bases at J, with 7 bases between. Germline V gene sequence: CDR1 SGDLS, CDR2 YYNGEE. This CDR3 contains 15 residues. The CDR3 region is CASSVGRSSYNEQFF. CDR3 bases: TGTGCCAGCAGCGTAGGGCGGAGCTCCTACAATGAGCAGTTCTTC.

This clone is a singleton in its sample. This chain uses TRBV30 with TRBJ2-2; D is unclear. The CDR3 length is 14 residues. The germline V gene has CDR1 GTSNPN and CDR2 SVGIG (reference sequence). V was trimmed by 3 bases and J by 1 base, leaving 9 bases between them. CDR3 residues: CAWRQTVNTGELFF. The CDR3 DNA sequence: TGTGCCTGGAGGCAGACGGTGAACACCGGGGAGCTGTTTTTT.

The rearrangement uses TRBV7-9 and TRBJ2-2; no clear D gene. V dropped 3 bases and J dropped 6 bases, with 8 bases sitting between them. The CDR3 is made up of 13 amino acids. Germline V CDR1 and CDR2: SEHNR, FQNEAQ (reference sequence). The CDR3 nucleotides are TGTGCCAGCAGCTTCGACGTCCCCGGGGAGCTGTTTTTT. Its translation: CASSFDVPGELFF.

The chain has TRBV6-5 and TRBJ2-2; D possibly matches TRBD1 or TRBD2 (5 bases each). Germline CDR1 is MNHEY and CDR2 is SVGAGI. V gave up 0 bases and J gave up 5 bases, with 7 bases separating them. The CDR3 contains 14 residues. DNA of the CDR3: TGTGCCAGCAGTTACTCGGGGGAGACCGGGGAGCTGTTTTTT. Residues: CASSYSGETGELFF.

The chain joins TRBV19 to TRBJ2-2; a possible D gene is TRBD2 (6 bases). V was trimmed by 6 bases and J by 8 bases, leaving 25 bases between them. The CDR3 sequence is 17 residues long. From germline, CDR1 is LNHDA and CDR2 SQIVND (reference sequence). As DNA, the CDR3 is TGTGCCAGTAGCCCAACCCCTCGGACTAACCCGGTGGGGGAGCTGTTTTTT. It specifies CASSPTPRTNPVGELFF.

The chain carries TRBV7-9 and TRBJ2-3; D might be TRBD2 (7 bases). Germline loops: CDR1 SEHNR, CDR2 FQNEAQ (reference sequence). V was trimmed by 4 bases and J by 10 bases, leaving 15 bases between them. The CDR3 runs 13 residues. CDR3 nucleotides: TGTGCCAGCAGCTCCCGGGGGGCCGAGGCGCAGTATTTT. Protein sequence: CASSSRGAEAQYF.

The gene calls are TRBV4-3 and TRBJ1-5, with D hard to call. The CDR3 length is 14 residues. Trimming removed 0 bases at V and 1 base at J, with 4 bases between. Germline V gives CDR1 LGHNA, CDR2 YSLEER. CDR3 amino acids: CASSQDTSNQPQHF. CDR3 nucleotide sequence: TGCGCCAGCAGCCAAGACACGAGCAATCAGCCCCAGCATTTT.

The rearrangement links TRBV27 to TRBJ2-2; a weak D match, TRBD1 (5 bases). This CDR3 contains 13 residues. V gave up 5 bases and J gave up 6 bases, with 10 bases separating them. CDR1 and CDR2 from the germline V gene are MNHEY and SMNVEV (reference sequence). CDR3 region: CASSPRESGELFF. For the CDR3, the DNA is TGTGCCAGCAGTCCCAGGGAATCCGGGGAGCTGTTTTTT.

The chain carries TRBV19 and TRBJ1-1; D is possibly TRBD1 (6 bases). Germline CDR1 and CDR2: LNHDA and SQIVND (reference sequence). V lost 6 bases to trimming and J lost 6 bases, with 17 bases between them. This CDR3 is 14 amino acids long. The CDR3 protein is CASSPGRGPAEAFF. CDR3 DNA sequence: TGTGCCAGTAGCCCTGGACGGGGGCCTGCTGAAGCTTTCTTT.

This clone has a single count. The V call is TRBV29-1, the J call TRBJ2-3; D unresolved. With 0 bases removed from V and 0 bases from J, the gap between germline ends came to 7 bases. The CDR3 consists of 14 residues. CDR1 and CDR2 (germline): SQVTM, ANQGSEA. The DNA for the CDR3 is TGCAGCGTTGAAGATCGCCAGAGCACAGATACGCAGTATTTT. This encodes CSVEDRQSTDTQYF.

The chain employs TRBV7-9 and TRBJ2-5; either TRBD1 or TRBD2 may supply D (5 bases each). V was clipped by 5 bases and J by 5 bases, with 18 bases between them. Germline assignment: CDR1 SEHNR and CDR2 FQNEAQ (reference sequence). The CDR3 is 15 residues long. The CDR3 DNA reads as TGTGCCAGCAGCAAGGGACCTACAATGGAGGAGACCCAGTACTTC. Translating gives CASSKGPTMEETQYF. The complete variable domain, with remaining parts taken from reference TRBV7-9 and TRBJ2-5, reads DTGVSQNPRHKITKRGQNVTFRCDPISEHNRLYWYRQTLGQGPEFLTYFQNEAQLEKSRLLSDRFSAERPKGSFSTLEIQRTEQGDSAMYLCASSKGPTMEETQYFGPGTRLLVL.

This sequence joins TRBV30 and TRBJ2-7, with TRBD1 matching 11 bases. The CDR3 consists of 14 residues. Losses at the gene ends were 1 base for V and 4 bases for J; bases not matched to a gene: 3. Germline V lookup: CDR1 GTSNPN, CDR2 SVGIG (reference sequence). CDR3 nucleotides: TGTGCCTGGAGTGACGGGACAGGGGGTTACGAGCAGTACTTC. Protein: CAWSDGTGGYEQYF.

The rearrangement links TRBV4-3 to TRBJ1-2; D unresolved. V was cut by 2 bases and J by 9 bases, with 16 bases left in between. Per germline, CDR1 LGHNA and CDR2 YSLEER. This CDR3 region has 14 residues. The CDR3 region has the DNA TGCGCCAGCAGCCAACGCACGGGAGCAGCCCGCTACACCTTC. Amino acids: CASSQRTGAARYTF.

The chain combines TRBV6-5 with TRBJ1-2, with D unresolved. The germline CDR1 and CDR2 sequences are MNHEY and SVGAGI. This CDR3 comprises 15 residues. V was clipped by 4 bases and J by 0 bases, with 12 bases between them. CDR3 DNA sequence: TGTGCCAGCAGTTCATCACGCCACGCTAACTATGGCTACACCTTC. Translation: CASSSSRHANYGYTF.

This rearrangement joins TRBV29-1 to TRBJ2-3; the match to TRBD1 covers 7 bases. With V trimmed by 4 bases and J by 4 bases, 2 bases remained unmatched. The CDR3 is 12 residues long. Germline V gene data show CDR1 as SQVTM and CDR2 as ANQGSEA. CDR3: CSVVDRADTQYF. The CDR3 DNA reads TGCAGCGTTGTCGACAGGGCAGATACGCAGTATTTT.

J is TRBJ1-6 and V is TRBV4-3; perhaps TRBD1 as D (5 bases). V lost 1 base and J 6 bases, leaving 7 bases between the germline ends. The CDR3 sequence is 14 residues long. CDR1 and CDR2 (germline): LGHNA, YSLEER. CDR3 region: CASSQGDSNSPLHF. CDR3 DNA: TGCGCCAGCAGCCAAGGAGACAGTAATTCACCCCTCCACTTT.